This T cell receptor beta chain appears in the sequencing data of a study of response to subunit inactivated influenza vaccine. A few counts support this clonotype. Its antigen is as yet unknown. One entry per CDR3 protein results from TCRdb running MiXCR on the RT-PCR reads. The sample consists of more than 700,000 distinct CDR3 sequences, less than 25% of them appearing once. V lost 7 bases, J lost 9 bases, and 15 bases stayed unmatched. Germline V gene sequence: CDR1 MNHEY, CDR2 SVGEGT. CDR3 length equals 15 residues. Whole-study findings and limits: Each seasonal influenza vaccination, the authors suggested, recruits few new T cells.

The chain combines TRBV6-2 or TRBV6-3 with TRBJ2-5; 9 positions match TRBD1. The receptor comes from a man in his fifties or sixties who received an inactivated influenza vaccine. Sequencing was performed on PBMCs from blood, taken about 5 days after vaccination. The CDR3 spells CASNPTGGGLSSQYF. The CDR3 coding sequence is TGTGCCAGCAATCCCACAGGGGGCGGCTTGTCGTCCCAGTACTTC.